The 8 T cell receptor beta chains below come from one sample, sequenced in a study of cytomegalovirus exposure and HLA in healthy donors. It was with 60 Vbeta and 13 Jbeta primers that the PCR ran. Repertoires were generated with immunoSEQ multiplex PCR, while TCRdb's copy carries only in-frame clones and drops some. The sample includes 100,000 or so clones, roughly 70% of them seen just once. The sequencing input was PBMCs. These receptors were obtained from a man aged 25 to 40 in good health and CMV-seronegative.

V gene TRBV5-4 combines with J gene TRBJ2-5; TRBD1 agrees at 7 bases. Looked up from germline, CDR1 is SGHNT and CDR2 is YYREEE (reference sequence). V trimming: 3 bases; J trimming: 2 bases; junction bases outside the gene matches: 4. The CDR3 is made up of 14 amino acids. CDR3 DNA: TGTGCCAGCAGCTACGGACAGGCTCAAGAGACCCAGTACTTC. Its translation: CASSYGQAQETQYF.

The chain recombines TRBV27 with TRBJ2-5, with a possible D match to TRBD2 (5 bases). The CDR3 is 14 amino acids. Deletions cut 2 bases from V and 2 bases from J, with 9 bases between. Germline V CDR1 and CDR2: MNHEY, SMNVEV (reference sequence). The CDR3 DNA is TGTGCCAGCAGTTTAAGCGGAGCTCAAGAGACCCAGTACTTC. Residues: CASSLSGAQETQYF.

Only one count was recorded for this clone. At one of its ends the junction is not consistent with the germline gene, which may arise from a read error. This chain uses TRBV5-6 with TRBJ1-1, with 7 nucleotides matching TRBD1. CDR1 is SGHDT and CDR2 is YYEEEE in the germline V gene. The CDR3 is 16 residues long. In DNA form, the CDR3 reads TGTGCCCGCAGCTTAGGAACAGGGGCCTTGAACACTGAAGCTTTCTTT. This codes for CARSLGTGALNTEAFF. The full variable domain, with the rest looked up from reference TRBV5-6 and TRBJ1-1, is DAGVTQSPTHLIKTRGQQVTLRCSPKSGHDTVSWYQQALGQGPQFIFQYYEEEERQRGNFPDRFSGHQFPNYSSELNVNALLLGDSALYLCARSLGTGALNTEAFFGQGTRLTVV.

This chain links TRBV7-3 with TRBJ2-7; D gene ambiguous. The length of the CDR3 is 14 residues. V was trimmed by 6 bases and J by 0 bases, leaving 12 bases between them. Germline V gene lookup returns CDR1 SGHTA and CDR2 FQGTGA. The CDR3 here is CASSPDSLSYEQYF. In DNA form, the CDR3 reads TGTGCCAGCAGTCCAGACTCGCTCTCCTACGAGCAGTACTTC.

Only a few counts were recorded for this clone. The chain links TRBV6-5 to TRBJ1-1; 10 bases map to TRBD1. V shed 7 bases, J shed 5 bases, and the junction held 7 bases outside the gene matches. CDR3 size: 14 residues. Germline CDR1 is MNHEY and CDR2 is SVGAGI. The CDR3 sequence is CASTRPGQGTEAFF. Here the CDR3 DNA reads TGTGCCAGCACCCGACCGGGACAGGGGACTGAAGCTTTCTTT.

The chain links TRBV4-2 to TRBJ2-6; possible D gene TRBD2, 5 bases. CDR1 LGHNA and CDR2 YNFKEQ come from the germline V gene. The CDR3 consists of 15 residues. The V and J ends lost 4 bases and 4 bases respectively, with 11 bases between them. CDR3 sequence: CASSLSAEGANVLTF. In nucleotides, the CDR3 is TGTGCCAGCAGCCTATCAGCGGAAGGGGCCAACGTCCTGACTTTC.

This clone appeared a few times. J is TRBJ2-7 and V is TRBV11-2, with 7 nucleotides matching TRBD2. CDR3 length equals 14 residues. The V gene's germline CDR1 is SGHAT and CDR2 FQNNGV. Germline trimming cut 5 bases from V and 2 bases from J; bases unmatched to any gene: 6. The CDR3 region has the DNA TGTGCCAGCAGCCCTCAGCGGGGCCCCTACGAGCAGTACTTC. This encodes CASSPQRGPYEQYF.

The CDR3 protein is CASSVGGQVFLTGELFF. The CDR3 coding sequence is TGTGCCAGCAGCGTGGGTGGACAGGTCTTTCTCACCGGGGAGCTGTTTTTT. The chain carries TRBV9 and TRBJ2-2; 7 bases align to TRBD1. The CDR3 loop spans 17 amino acids. Trimming cost V 2 bases and J 4 bases; bases outside gene matches: 11. Germline V gene sequence: CDR1 SGDLS, CDR2 YYNGEE.